This passage covers 13 T cell receptor beta chains from one sample sequenced in a study of blood T cell repertoires in COVID-19. Libraries were prepared by immunoSEQ multiplex PCR; TCRdb keeps only in-frame clonotypes and omits some of them. The sample lists about 50,000 clones, around 86% occurring once. The specimen was peripheral blood. The receptors stem from a human donor in a cohort sampled during active COVID-19.

This chain uses TRBV4-3 with TRBJ2-2; TRBD1 might be the D (6 bases). The length of the CDR3 is 17 residues. V lost 4 bases to trimming and J lost 2 bases, with 17 bases between them. Germline loops: CDR1 LGHNA, CDR2 YSLEER. This chain's CDR3 is CASSLFWGQGNTGELFF. CDR3 nucleotides: TGCGCCAGCAGCCTTTTCTGGGGGCAGGGAAACACCGGGGAGCTGTTTTTT.

The V call is TRBV5-1, the J call TRBJ2-7; 11 nucleotides line up with TRBD2. The CDR3 runs to 16 residues. The V and J ends lost 3 bases and 3 bases, in that order; junction bases with no gene match: 8. Germline CDR1 reads SGHRS; CDR2 reads YFSETQ. The DNA of the CDR3 is TGCGCCAGCAGCTCATACCTAGCGGGAGGTGACTACGAGCAGTACTTC. Residues: CASSSYLAGGDYEQYF.

The rearrangement links TRBV7-9 to TRBJ1-1, with D possibly being TRBD1 (6 bases). CDR3 length: 14 residues. Trimming removed 6 bases at V and 5 bases at J, with 16 bases between. Per germline, CDR1 SEHNR and CDR2 FQNEAQ (reference sequence). CDR3 loop: CASSSYQGRTEAFF. CDR3 in DNA: TGTGCCAGCAGTTCGTACCAGGGGCGGACTGAAGCTTTCTTT.

The chain combines TRBV18 with TRBJ1-2; TRBD1 agrees at 10 bases. V gave up 3 bases and J gave up 3 bases; unmatched junction bases: 13. The germline V gene encodes CDR1 KGHSH and CDR2 LQKENI. The CDR3 contains 18 residues. The CDR3 here is CASSPSLGQGVSDYGYTF. CDR3 nucleotide sequence: TGTGCCAGCTCACCTTCCCTAGGACAGGGGGTCTCGGACTATGGCTACACCTTC.

The chain combines TRBV11-2 with TRBJ1-2, with 8 bases that match TRBD1. The CDR3 consists of 18 residues. Trimming removed 0 bases from V and 1 base from J; junction bases left unmatched: 10. Per germline, CDR1 SGHAT and CDR2 FQNNGV. This CDR3 is CASSLDPGQAEFNYGYTF. The CDR3 nucleotides read TGTGCCAGCAGCTTAGACCCGGGACAGGCCGAGTTTAACTATGGCTACACCTTC.

The chain has TRBV5-4 and TRBJ2-5, with TRBD2 matching 9 bases. Germline V lookup: CDR1 SGHNT, CDR2 YYREEE (reference sequence). The CDR3 loop spans 16 amino acids. V lost 0 bases to trimming and J lost 1 base; unmatched junction nucleotides: 4. DNA for the CDR3: TGTGCCAGCAGCTTGGCCATAGCGGGGGTCCAAGAGACCCAGTACTTC. Translating it yields CASSLAIAGVQETQYF.

The chain is built from TRBV19 and TRBJ2-1, with a tentative D call TRBD2 (5 bases). Germline V lookup: CDR1 LNHDA, CDR2 SQIVND (reference sequence). Trimming stripped 4 bases from V and 0 bases from J, with 16 bases between. This CDR3 spans 17 amino acids. CDR3 loop: CASSKEDSYPSYNEQFF. The CDR3 DNA reads as TGTGCCAGTAGTAAGGAGGACTCTTACCCCTCCTACAATGAGCAGTTCTTC.

CDR3 sequence (DNA): TGTGCCATTCTCGCCCAGGGTATGTACGAGCAGTACTTC. Translation: CAILAQGMYEQYF. V gene TRBV10-3 combines with J gene TRBJ2-7; TRBD1 might be the D (5 bases). The CDR3 length is 13 residues. Trimming shortened V by 9 bases and J by 4 bases, and 16 bases separated the two germline ends. Germline lookup yields CDR1 ENHRY and CDR2 SYGVKD.

The chain couples TRBV24-1 to TRBJ2-2; a possible D gene is TRBD2 (5 bases). Germline V gene sequence: CDR1 KGHDR, CDR2 SFDVKD. There are 18 residues in the CDR3. With 4 bases removed from V and 0 bases from J, the gap between germline ends came to 17 bases. The CDR3 loop reads CATSDGITEIANTGELFF. The CDR3, as DNA: TGTGCCACCAGTGACGGGATAACAGAGATCGCGAACACCGGGGAGCTGTTTTTT.

The genes are TRBV4-1 and TRBJ2-1, with TRBD1 identical over 8 bases. Germline CDR1 reads MGHRA; CDR2 reads YSYEKL. The length of the CDR3 is 14 residues. The J segment lost 16 bases and the V segment lost 1 base, leaving 12 bases of the junction unmatched. The CDR3 sequence: CASSQVESGTGLFF. CDR3 coding DNA: TGCGCCAGCAGCCAAGTTGAATCCGGGACAGGTCTATTCTTC.

The chain recombines TRBV10-3 with TRBJ2-7, with 12 bases aligning to TRBD2. Germline V gene sequence: CDR1 ENHRY, CDR2 SYGVKD. V trimming: 3 bases; J trimming: 3 bases; junction bases outside the gene matches: 3. The CDR3 consists of 15 residues. CDR3 loop: CAISDTSGRSYEQYF. CDR3 coding DNA: TGTGCCATCAGTGATACTAGCGGGAGGAGCTACGAGCAGTACTTC.

The chain recombines TRBV24-1 with TRBJ1-2; TRBD1 aligns across 10 bases. The germline V gene has CDR1 KGHDR and CDR2 SFDVKD. The CDR3 runs 14 residues. The V gene end was trimmed by 7 bases and the J gene end by 8 bases; junction bases not matched to a gene: 9. The CDR3 bases are TGTGCCACCAGCCCGGGACAGGGGTTGGGCGGCTACACCTTC. Protein: CATSPGQGLGGYTF.

In its sample, this clone was seen a few times. The CDR3 DNA reads as TGTGCCAGCAGAGCAAGGACTAGCGGGGGTGACGAGCAGTACTTC. Its protein product is CASRARTSGGDEQYF. V and J are TRBV2 and TRBJ2-7; TRBD2 agrees at 13 bases. The CDR3 totals 15 residues. Trimming took 6 bases from V and 5 from J; bases not matched to a gene: 7. The germline V gene has CDR1 SNHLY and CDR2 FYNNEI.